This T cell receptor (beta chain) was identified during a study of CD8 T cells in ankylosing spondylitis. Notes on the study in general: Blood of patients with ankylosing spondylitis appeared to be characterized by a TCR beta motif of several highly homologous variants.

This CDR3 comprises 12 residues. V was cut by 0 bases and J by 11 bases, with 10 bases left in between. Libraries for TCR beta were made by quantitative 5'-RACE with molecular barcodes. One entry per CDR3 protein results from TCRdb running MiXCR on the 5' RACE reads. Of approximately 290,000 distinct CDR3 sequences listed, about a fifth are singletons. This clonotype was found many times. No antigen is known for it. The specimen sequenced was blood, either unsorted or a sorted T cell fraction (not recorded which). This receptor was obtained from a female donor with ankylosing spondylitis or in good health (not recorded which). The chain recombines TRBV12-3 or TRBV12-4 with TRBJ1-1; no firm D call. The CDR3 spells CASSLARGRAFF. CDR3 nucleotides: TGTGCCAGCAGTTTAGCGCGAGGGAGGGCTTTCTTT.